This T cell receptor beta chain was captured by sequencing in a study of T-cell memory formation after mild COVID-19. From the 5' RACE reads, TCRdb called clonotypes with MiXCR, one entry per CDR3 protein. The table records roughly 110,000 distinct CDR3 sequences, about 20% of them present only once. V gave up 5 bases and J gave up 4 bases, with 9 bases separating them. The CDR3 totals 13 residues. Per germline, CDR1 SGHTA and CDR2 FQGNSA. The sample consisted of PBMCs or a T cell subset sorted from them (not recorded which). The chain is built from TRBV7-2 and TRBJ1-5; D is unclear. The receptor comes from a man between 18 and 29 years old who had mild COVID-19 (a few samples of this study predate the infection). Cell type and time point are not known. The CDR3 sequence is CASSTALNQPQHF. The CDR3 DNA reads as TGTGCCAGCAGCACGGCCTTAAATCAGCCCCAGCATTTT.